The 4 T cell receptor beta chains in this list originate from one sample, sequenced in a study of blood T cell repertoires in COVID-19. TCRdb keeps only in-frame clones here, not all; method: immunoSEQ multiplex PCR. The sample carries 200,000 to 300,000 clones, approximately 81% recorded once. The specimen sequenced was peripheral blood. These receptors came from a man in his sixties with acute or convalescent COVID-19.

The rearrangement joins TRBV3-1 (or the pseudogene TRBV3-2) to TRBJ1-6, with TRBD1 matching 9 bases. This CDR3 has 17 residues. The ends lost 0 bases at V and 4 bases at J; junction bases unmatched: 4. Germline V gene lookup returns CDR1 LGHDT and CDR2 YNNKEL (reference sequence). The CDR3 coding sequence is TGTGCCAGCAGCCAAGATGGAGGGACAGGGTATAATTCACCCCTCCACTTT. Residues: CASSQDGGTGYNSPLHF.

This clone was picked up one time. The chain combines TRBV23-1 with TRBJ2-7; possibly TRBD1 for D (5 bases). TRBV23-1 is an open reading frame, and its role is uncertain. Trimming stripped 7 bases from V and 4 bases from J, with 20 bases between. The CDR3 is 15 residues long. Here the CDR3 DNA reads TGCGCCAGCAATTCAGGCTGGCTGGGGCAGTACGAGCAGTACTTC. It encodes CASNSGWLGQYEQYF.

The V call is TRBV7-8, the J call TRBJ2-5, with TRBD1 matching 8 bases. Unmatched junction bases numbered 8, after V lost 3 bases and J lost 2 bases. CDR3 length: 16 residues. Germline CDR1 SGHVS, CDR2 FQNEAQ. The CDR3 coding sequence is TGTGCCAGCAGCTTTTCGACAGGGGTCTGGCAAGAGACCCAGTACTTC. Its translation: CASSFSTGVWQETQYF.

The chain uses TRBV4-1 and TRBJ2-3, with D possibly being TRBD1 (5 bases). The CDR3 is made up of 15 amino acids. V lost 3 bases and J lost 0, with 10 bases in between. CDR1 is MGHRA, CDR2 YSYEKL, per germline. The CDR3 bases are TGCGCCAGCAGCCAGATACAGGCTAGCACAGATACGCAGTATTTT. This encodes CASSQIQASTDTQYF.